This T cell receptor (beta chain) was retrieved from a study of response to subunit inactivated influenza vaccine. This clonotype was seen a few times. TCRdb recomputed calls from the RT-PCR reads with MiXCR, one row per CDR3 protein. Of roughly 620,000 distinct CDR3 sequences in the sample, around 10% were seen once. CDR3 size: 15 residues. The V and J ends lost 6 bases and 2 bases, in that order; junction bases with no gene match: 9. Germline lookup yields CDR1 SGHKS and CDR2 YYEKEE (reference sequence). These data are also associated with another study on T cells expressing NK-cell markers. That publication notes: UMI-tagged 5'RACE template switching yielded the TCR beta cDNA.

This clonotype was obtained from a man aged 45 to 65 who received an inactivated influenza vaccine. Specimen: PBMCs from blood, collected on the day of vaccination. V and J are TRBV5-5 and TRBJ2-5, with 8 bases fitting TRBD2. This CDR3 is CASKLAGGKQETQYF. For the CDR3, the DNA is TGTGCCAGCAAACTGGCGGGGGGAAAGCAAGAGACCCAGTACTTC.